The subject of this entry is one T cell receptor (beta chain). The source material, RNA transcripts, was used to amplify TCR beta CDR3 regions. HTBI primers were the set used in a first-round RT-PCR of the TCR CDR3. TCRdb re-analysed the multiplex PCR reads in MiXCR, keeping a single row per CDR3 protein. Of some 300,000 distinct CDR3 sequences listed, approximately 15% are singletons. The data were taken from a study of T cells in Graves' hyperthyroidism and ophthalmopathy. This CDR3 spans 15 amino acids. With V trimmed by 3 bases and J by 6 bases, 7 bases remained unmatched. Germline values: CDR1 WSHSY, CDR2 SAAADI.

The material sequenced was blood. The sequence derives from a woman aged 40 to 49 with Graves' hyperthyroidism. The chain couples TRBV10-2 to TRBJ2-1, with 8 bases matching TRBD2. The CDR3 protein is CASSETSGGPNEQFF. CDR3 coding DNA: TGCGCCAGCAGTGAAACTAGCGGAGGACCCAATGAGCAGTTCTTC.